Below are 30 T cell receptor beta chains sequenced from a single sample in a study of beta chain features in type 1 diabetes (dated by TCRdb to between 2018 and 2020). The library was generated by the immunoSEQ multiplex PCR assay. The entire isolated RNA was reverse transcribed using the High Capacity cDNA Reverse Transcription Kit, and thus expressed TCRB transcripts were sequenced. TCRdb holds this immuneACCESS table with in-frame rearrangements only. Some clones are missing; in checked studies, unresolved V genes explain under half, and the rest has no known cause. Present in this sample are some 220,000 clones, around 9.9% of which were seen just once. Less than 1.5% of the sample goes to the ten largest clones. The sequencing sample was made of central memory CD4+ T cells from blood. The receptors were gathered from a man between 18 and 29 years old in good health.

The gene calls are TRBV30 and TRBJ1-1; a weak D match, TRBD1 (5 bases). V dropped 1 base and J dropped 1 base, with 7 bases sitting between them. The CDR3 is 13 residues long. CDR1 and CDR2 from the germline V gene are GTSNPN and SVGIG (reference sequence). The CDR3 reads CAWSEQGNTEAFF. In DNA form, the CDR3 reads TGTGCCTGGAGTGAGCAGGGGAACACTGAAGCTTTCTTT.

This chain connects TRBV6-6 to TRBJ2-6; no clear D. Germline-derived CDR1 and CDR2 are MNHNY and SVGAGI (reference sequence). V was cut by 5 bases and J by 2 bases, with 10 bases left in between. The CDR3 extends over 15 amino acids. CDR3 loop: CASSTHFTGANVLTF. For the CDR3, the DNA is TGTGCCAGCAGTACACACTTTACTGGGGCCAACGTCCTGACTTTC.

The J gene is TRBJ2-1, the V gene TRBV5-4; D unclear. The germline V gene encodes CDR1 SGHNT and CDR2 YYREEE (reference sequence). The CDR3 spans 13 residues. V was shortened by 0 bases and J by 7 bases, with 8 bases between the two germline ends. The CDR3 is CASSLVYSNEQFF. DNA for the CDR3: TGTGCCAGCAGCTTGGTATACTCGAATGAGCAGTTCTTC.

The V and J genes are TRBV28 and TRBJ2-5; D call uncertain. Germline CDR1 and CDR2: MDHEN and SYDVKM. Trimming removed 3 bases from V and 5 bases from J, with 10 bases in between. This CDR3 comprises 13 residues. The CDR3 protein is CASSFPGYETQYF. In DNA, the CDR3 is TGTGCCAGCAGTTTTCCAGGTTACGAGACCCAGTACTTC.

V is TRBV5-6 and J is TRBJ2-3; 8 bases align to TRBD2. CDR1 and CDR2 from the germline V gene are SGHDT and YYEEEE. V was pared by 4 bases and J by 7 bases, with 11 bases of the junction left unmatched. This CDR3 has 15 residues. CDR3 coding DNA: TGTGCCAGCAGCACCCCGGGAGCGGGAGAAAATACGCAGTATTTT. Protein: CASSTPGAGENTQYF.

The genes are TRBV29-1 and TRBJ2-7; 9 bases fit TRBD2. The CDR3 extends over 12 amino acids. Germline CDR1 SQVTM, CDR2 ANQGSEA. Losses at the gene ends were 4 bases for V and 7 bases for J; bases not matched to a gene: 5. The CDR3 protein is CSVGLAGREQYF. CDR3 bases: TGCAGCGTTGGTCTAGCGGGGCGAGAGCAGTACTTC.

This clone was counted between two and nine times. The chain links TRBV29-1 to TRBJ1-5, with 8 nucleotides matching TRBD1. V lost 4 bases and J lost 6; bases outside the gene matches: 5. CDR3 length equals 13 residues. Germline V gene data show CDR1 as SQVTM and CDR2 as ANQGSEA. CDR3 nucleotides: TGCAGCGTTGGGTCAGGGGGCCTTCAGCCCCAGCATTTT. This gives the protein CSVGSGGLQPQHF. The variable domain in full, with the rest retrieved from reference TRBV29-1 and TRBJ1-5, is SAVISQKPSRDICQRGTSLTIQCQVDSQVTMMFWYRQQPGQSLTLIATANQGSEATYESGFVIDKFPISRPNLTFSTLTVSNMSPEDSSIYLCSVGSGGLQPQHFGDGTRLSIL.

The chain carries TRBV7-2 and TRBJ1-2; possibly TRBD1 for D (6 bases). The CDR3 length is 14 residues. Germline CDR1 and CDR2: SGHTA and FQGNSA. V was trimmed by 5 bases and J by 8 bases, leaving 18 bases between them. This CDR3 reads CASSPPPGAGGYTF. In DNA form, the CDR3 reads TGTGCCAGCAGCCCCCCACCGGGGGCAGGCGGCTACACCTTC.

This clone was counted a few times. The J gene is TRBJ2-3, the V gene TRBV25-1, with D unresolved. The V and J ends lost 3 bases and 4 bases respectively, with 14 bases between them. Germline CDR1 reads MGHDK; CDR2 reads SYGVNS. The CDR3 is made up of 15 amino acids. CDR3 region: CASSDPDRPADTQYF. CDR3 nucleotides: TGTGCCAGCAGTGACCCGGACCGCCCGGCAGATACGCAGTATTTT.

V and J are TRBV30 and TRBJ2-6, with TRBD2 identical over 10 bases. Germline CDR1 reads GTSNPN; CDR2 reads SVGIG (reference sequence). V lost 5 bases, J lost 1 base, and 5 bases stayed unmatched. The CDR3 is 16 residues long. The CDR3 bases are TGTGCCTGGCCCGGGACTAGCGTATCTGGGGCCAACGTCCTGACTTTC. It codes for CAWPGTSVSGANVLTF.

The chain has TRBV11-2 and TRBJ2-7; 7 bases map to TRBD2. Germline V lookup: CDR1 SGHAT, CDR2 FQNNGV. CDR3 length: 17 amino acids. With V trimmed by 5 bases and J by 4 bases, 17 bases remained unmatched. CDR3 DNA sequence: TGTGCCAGCAGCCCGTCTCCACGCGGGAGCCTCTCGTACGAGCAGTACTTC. Amino acids: CASSPSPRGSLSYEQYF.

This clone was seen only a few times. This likely traces to a read error, being one base from a far larger clone. The gene calls are TRBV7-2 and TRBJ2-7; no firm D call. Trimming pared 3 bases from V and 6 bases from J, leaving 12 bases between. The CDR3 contains 13 residues. Germline CDR1 SGHTA, CDR2 FQGNSA. The CDR3 DNA reads as TGTGCCAGCAGCTTCGTCCCGGCCGGCGAGCAGTACTTC. As protein: CASSFVPAGEQYF.

This clone was found many times. The V call is TRBV29-1, the J call TRBJ1-4; D unresolved. CDR1 is SQVTM and CDR2 is ANQGSEA in the germline V gene. This CDR3 has 13 residues. V was shortened by 7 bases and J by 0 bases, with 9 bases between the two germline ends. The CDR3 here is CSARRPTNEKLFF. The DNA for the CDR3 is TGCAGCGCCCGGCGGCCAACTAATGAAAAACTGTTTTTT.

This clone was detected only a few times. This sample also contains other DNA sequences that code for the same CDR3. J is TRBJ2-1 and V is TRBV2; D gene unclear. The CDR3 covers 11 residues. Germline V gene sequence: CDR1 SNHLY, CDR2 FYNNEI. The ends were cut back, 3 bases at V and 7 bases at J, with 4 bases in the middle. The CDR3 nucleotides are TGTGCCAGCAGTGAGTATAATGAGCAGTTCTTC. Amino acid sequence: CASSEYNEQFF. Filled out from reference TRBV2 and TRBJ2-1, the complete variable domain reads EPEVTQTPSHQVTQMGQEVILRCVPISNHLYFYWYRQILGQKVEFLVSFYNNEISEKSEIFDDQFSVERPDGSNFTLKIRSTKLEDSAMYFCASSEYNEQFFGPGTRLTVL.

Notes on this clone: The sample holds other DNA sequences that translate to the same CDR3. The V call is TRBV29-1, the J call TRBJ1-4, with 9 bases aligning to TRBD1. This CDR3 has 13 amino acids. The J segment lost 8 bases and the V segment lost 4 bases, leaving 5 bases of the junction unmatched. Germline V CDR1 and CDR2: SQVTM, ANQGSEA. CDR3 bases: TGCAGCGTTGCCGGGACAGGGTACGAAAAACTGTTTTTT. It is translated as CSVAGTGYEKLFF.

The J gene is TRBJ2-7, the V gene TRBV29-1; 8 bases align to TRBD1. The CDR3 is made up of 13 amino acids. The germline CDR1 and CDR2 sequences are SQVTM and ANQGSEA. J gave up 2 bases and V 6 bases, and 6 bases lay outside the gene matches. The CDR3 is CSVTGGGTYEQYF. In nucleotides, the CDR3 is TGCAGCGTCACAGGGGGTGGAACCTACGAGCAGTACTTC.

The table lists this clone with many counts. The chain recombines TRBV10-3 with TRBJ2-7; D is unclear. In germline, CDR1 is ENHRY, CDR2 SYGVKD. This CDR3 has 16 amino acids. Trimming stripped 0 bases from V and 1 base from J, with 13 bases between. The CDR3 reads CAISESNRALSYEQYF. The CDR3 DNA is TGTGCCATCAGTGAGTCTAATCGAGCCCTGTCCTACGAGCAGTACTTC.

This clone was picked up a small number of times. V usage is TRBV18 and J usage is TRBJ2-2; possible D gene TRBD1, 6 bases. V lost 6 bases and J 0 bases, leaving 14 bases between the germline ends. CDR1 and CDR2 from the germline V gene are KGHSH and LQKENI. This CDR3 has 16 amino acids. As DNA, the CDR3 is TGTGCCAGCTCCCCGAGGGGGAAATCGAACACCGGGGAGCTGTTTTTT. It translates to CASSPRGKSNTGELFF.

This clone was seen a handful of times. J is TRBJ1-1 and V is TRBV30, with a weak D call TRBD1 (6 bases). In germline, CDR1 is GTSNPN, CDR2 SVGIG (reference sequence). V lost 0 bases and J lost 5, with 19 bases in between. There are 16 residues in the CDR3. In DNA form, the CDR3 reads TGTGCCTGGAGTGTACTGAGGGCAGGGGCGAGAACTGAAGCTTTCTTT. Protein sequence: CAWSVLRAGARTEAFF.

This clone was observed a handful of times. V and J are TRBV7-2 and TRBJ2-1; 7 bases fit TRBD2. V shed 5 bases and J 0 bases; nucleotides not matched to a gene: 7. CDR3 size: 16 residues. CDR1 SGHTA and CDR2 FQGNSA come from the germline V gene. The CDR3 bases are TGTGCCAGCAGCCAACTAGCGACCTTCTCCTACAATGAGCAGTTCTTC. Translation: CASSQLATFSYNEQFF. Supplemented by reference TRBV7-2 and TRBJ2-1, the full variable domain reads GAGVSQSPSNKVTEKGKDVELRCDPISGHTALYWYRQSLGQGLEFLIYFQGNSAPDKSGLPSDRFSAERTGGSVSTLTIQRTQQEDSAVYLCASSQLATFSYNEQFFGPGTRLTVL.

This chain joins TRBV9 and TRBJ2-3; D ambiguous. Trimming removed 2 bases from V and 4 bases from J, with 8 bases in between. From germline, CDR1 is SGDLS and CDR2 YYNGEE. The length of the CDR3 is 13 residues. The CDR3 loop reads CASSVVGADTQYF. Written as DNA, the CDR3 is TGTGCCAGCAGCGTTGTGGGCGCAGATACGCAGTATTTT.

This clone was observed a handful of times. CDR3 DNA sequence: TGCGCCAGCAGCTGGGATCTCTACGAGCAGTACTTC. It specifies CASSWDLYEQYF. The chain joins TRBV5-1 to TRBJ2-7; no clear D. The CDR3 is 12 amino acids. Germline loops: CDR1 SGHRS, CDR2 YFSETQ. The germline V and J ends were trimmed by 3 bases and 3 bases, with 7 bases remaining between them.

A remark on this clone: At the DNA level, this CDR3 is encoded by other sequences in the same sample as well. V and J are TRBV5-1 and TRBJ2-7, with D uncertain. Germline CDR1 is SGHRS and CDR2 is YFSETQ. The CDR3 consists of 15 residues. Trimming stripped 0 bases from V and 2 bases from J, with 12 bases between. As DNA, the CDR3 is TGCGCCAGCAGCTTGGGGGCACGGGTAACCTACGAGCAGTACTTC. It codes for CASSLGARVTYEQYF.

The V call is TRBV7-3, the J call TRBJ2-6, with unresolved D. This CDR3 is built from 15 residues. Germline lookup yields CDR1 SGHTA and CDR2 FQGTGA. V gave up 5 bases and J gave up 0 bases, with 8 bases separating them. CDR3 residues: CASSPTLSGANVLTF. CDR3 nucleotides: TGTGCCAGCAGCCCCACGCTCTCTGGGGCCAACGTCCTGACTTTC.

This clone occurred a few times. At one boundary the junction diverges from the germline segment, which might be a read error. CDR3 sequence: CAISEAGREQYF. The DNA for the CDR3 is TGTGCCATCAGTGAGGCGGGGAGAGAGCAGTACTTC. This rearrangement joins TRBV6-1 to TRBJ2-7; TRBD2 might be the D (6 bases). The CDR3 has 12 residues. Germline V gene data show CDR1 as MNHNS and CDR2 as SASEGT.

The CDR3 loop reads CASSDLGLGTGELFF. The CDR3, as DNA: TGTGCCAGCAGCGACCTGGGACTAGGAACCGGGGAGCTGTTTTTT. The V gene is TRBV9, the J gene TRBJ2-2; 8 bases agree with TRBD2. J gave up 5 bases and V 3 bases, and 6 bases lay outside the gene matches. This CDR3 is 15 amino acids long. Germline V gene data show CDR1 as SGDLS and CDR2 as YYNGEE.

This clone came up a few times. The rearrangement uses TRBV7-2 and TRBJ2-2; 7 bases align to TRBD2. The germline V gene has CDR1 SGHTA and CDR2 FQGNSA. With 3 bases clipped from V and 7 bases from J, the junction kept 8 bases outside the gene matches. This CDR3 spans 15 amino acids. DNA for the CDR3: TGTGCCAGCAGCTTTGGCGGGAGCGTCAACGGGGAGCTGTTTTTT. Translating it yields CASSFGGSVNGELFF.

A few counts support this clone. The V call is TRBV29-1, the J call TRBJ2-7; D not certain. This CDR3 comprises 12 residues. V lost 5 bases and J lost 6, with 14 bases in between. CDR1 and CDR2 from the germline V gene are SQVTM and ANQGSEA. CDR3 region: CSVRAGIGEQYF. The DNA for the CDR3 is TGCAGCGTTAGGGCAGGAATCGGCGAGCAGTACTTC.

This clone came up many times. The J gene is TRBJ1-1, the V gene TRBV28, with no clear D. This CDR3 contains 13 residues. Trimming stripped 8 bases from V and 1 base from J, with 11 bases between. Germline V CDR1 and CDR2: MDHEN, SYDVKM. In DNA form, the CDR3 reads TGTGCCAGCCGCAGTGGAGAGAACACTGAAGCTTTCTTT. As protein: CASRSGENTEAFF.

This chain uses TRBV5-5 with TRBJ1-4; TRBD1 matches at 8 bases. CDR1 SGHKS and CDR2 YYEKEE come from the germline V gene (reference sequence). The CDR3 has 14 amino acids. Losses at the gene ends were 5 bases for V and 8 bases for J; bases not matched to a gene: 8. CDR3 sequence: CASSSPGQEEKLFF. The CDR3 coding sequence is TGTGCCAGCAGTTCCCCGGGACAGGAAGAAAAACTGTTTTTT. Based on the CDR3 plus reference TRBV5-5 and TRBJ1-4, the full variable domain is DAGVTQSPTHLIKTRGQQVTLRCSPISGHKSVSWYQQVLGQGPQFIFQYYEKEERGRGNFPDRFSARQFPNYSSELNVNALLLGDSALYLCASSSPGQEEKLFFGSGTQLSVL.